A single sample gave rise to the 25 T cell receptor beta chains below, sequenced in a study of radiation and T cells in renal cell carcinoma. Sequenced by immunoSEQ multiplex PCR; TCRdb stores in-frame clones only, minus some. The data show roughly 150,000 clones, with roughly 86% seen just once and 10% to 15% held by the top ten. Specified time point: blood 2 weeks post-SBRT. Specified treatment: 15 Gy SBRT to primary tumor, nephrectomy 4 weeks later. The sequences come from blood, collected from a patient whose treatment included radiotherapy and nephrectomy. The source is a woman in her 50s with renal cell carcinoma.

The sample holds one count of this clone. J is TRBJ1-1 and V is TRBV10-1; D is undetermined. In germline, CDR1 is WNHNN, CDR2 SYGVQD (reference sequence). The CDR3 loop spans 14 amino acids. V was shortened by 3 bases and J by 5 bases, with 13 bases between the two germline ends. As DNA, the CDR3 is TGCGCCAGCAGTGAATCAGGACGGTTTACTGAAGCTTTCTTT. As protein: CASSESGRFTEAFF.

CDR3 sequence reads: CASSHPGLVSTDTQYF. CDR3 DNA sequence: TGTGCCAGTAGCCATCCAGGACTAGTCAGCACAGATACGCAGTATTTT. The chain uses TRBV19 and TRBJ2-3, with TRBD2 matching 7 bases. This CDR3 is built from 16 residues. The J segment lost 0 bases and the V segment lost 6 bases, leaving 9 bases of the junction unmatched. Germline lookup yields CDR1 LNHDA and CDR2 SQIVND (reference sequence).

V usage is TRBV2 and J usage is TRBJ1-5; D might be TRBD1 (5 bases). This CDR3 has 13 residues. The germline V and J ends were trimmed by 8 bases and 5 bases, with 13 bases remaining between them. Germline CDR1 SNHLY, CDR2 FYNNEI. CDR3 in DNA: TGTGCCAGCGGGACGGGAATGGATCAGCCCCAGCATTTT. This translates into CASGTGMDQPQHF. The entire variable domain, with the rest obtained from reference TRBV2 and TRBJ1-5, is as follows: EPEVTQTPSHQVTQMGQEVILRCVPISNHLYFYWYRQILGQKVEFLVSFYNNEISEKSEIFDDQFSVERPDGSNFTLKIRSTKLEDSAMYFCASGTGMDQPQHFGDGTRLSIL.

This chain links TRBV7-9 with TRBJ1-3; D remains ambiguous. Trimming pared 7 bases from V and 4 bases from J, leaving 14 bases between. The CDR3 runs 14 residues. The germline V gene encodes CDR1 SEHNR and CDR2 FQNEAQ (reference sequence). CDR3 coding DNA: TGTGCCAGCACCCTTGAAGCCATCGGAAACACCATATATTTT. Protein product: CASTLEAIGNTIYF.

The chain carries TRBV7-2 and TRBJ2-5, with TRBD2 matching 12 bases. CDR1 and CDR2 from the germline V gene are SGHTA and FQGNSA. This CDR3 has 14 residues. V was pared by 5 bases and J by 10 bases, with 8 bases of the junction left unmatched. The chain's CDR3 is CASSRTLAGGNQYF. The CDR3 bases are TGTGCCAGCAGCCGCACTCTAGCGGGGGGGAACCAGTACTTC.

The chain combines TRBV6-5 with TRBJ2-7; either TRBD1 or TRBD2 may supply D (5 bases each). The CDR3 has 14 residues. Germline V gene lookup returns CDR1 MNHEY and CDR2 SVGAGI. V lost 4 bases and J 3 bases, leaving 13 bases between the germline ends. The CDR3 DNA reads TGTGCCAGCAGTTCCCCGGGGCGTCGCTACGAGCAGTACTTC. Protein: CASSSPGRRYEQYF.

This chain uses TRBV7-6 with TRBJ2-3; 8 nucleotides line up with TRBD2. V was pared by 1 base and J by 3 bases, with 6 bases of the junction left unmatched. The V gene's germline CDR1 is SGHVS and CDR2 FNYEAQ. The CDR3 spans 16 residues. The CDR3 nucleotides read TGTGCCAGCAGCTTAGGGCCTAGCGGGCCTACAGATACGCAGTATTTT. This translates into CASSLGPSGPTDTQYF.

This clone was counted a single time. This rearrangement joins TRBV5-5 to TRBJ2-1; perhaps TRBD1 as D (6 bases). The CDR3 has 14 residues. V was clipped by 3 bases and J by 1 base, with 8 bases between them. Per germline, CDR1 SGHKS and CDR2 YYEKEE (reference sequence). Written as DNA, the CDR3 is TGTGCCAGCAGCTCAGGACAGTCCTACAATGAGCAGTTCTTC. It specifies CASSSGQSYNEQFF.

Note on this clone: Germline and junction disagree at one end, which may indicate a read error. The rearrangement joins TRBV7-7 to TRBJ2-1; D might be TRBD2 (7 bases). This CDR3 has 15 residues. The germline CDR1 and CDR2 sequences are SSHAT and FNYEAQ (reference sequence). CDR3 in amino acids: CASSLGGGAYNEQFF. In nucleotides, the CDR3 is TGTGCTAGCAGCTTAGGAGGGGGGGCCTACAATGAGCAGTTCTTC.

The J gene is TRBJ2-5, the V gene TRBV7-9, with 8 positions matching TRBD1. J was trimmed by 3 bases and V by 1 base; bases with no gene match: 4. Germline assignment: CDR1 SEHNR and CDR2 FQNEAQ (reference sequence). CDR3 length: 15 residues. The CDR3, as DNA: TGTGCCAGCAGCTTAGGCAGGGGGCATGAAGAGACCCAGTACTTC. Amino acid sequence: CASSLGRGHEETQYF.

This chain connects TRBV10-1 to TRBJ2-5; 7 bases are a match to TRBD2. The length of the CDR3 is 16 residues. V shed 3 bases, J shed 4 bases, and the junction held 11 bases outside the gene matches. CDR1 WNHNN and CDR2 SYGVQD come from the germline V gene (reference sequence). The DNA for the CDR3 is TGCGCCAGCAGTGACCCCACCTTGGGGGGGAGAGAGACCCAGTACTTC. Its translation: CASSDPTLGGRETQYF.

This rearrangement joins TRBV6-5 to TRBJ1-2; D is possibly TRBD1 (6 bases). V gave up 6 bases and J gave up 4 bases, with 12 bases separating them. The CDR3 contains 13 residues. Germline lookup yields CDR1 MNHEY and CDR2 SVGAGI. This CDR3 is CASSGGRTYGYTF. The CDR3 DNA is TGTGCCAGCAGCGGGGGCCGTACCTATGGCTACACCTTC.

A few counts support this clone. The chain uses TRBV19 and TRBJ2-1; D is possibly TRBD2 (5 bases). V lost 2 bases and J 7 bases, leaving 15 bases between the germline ends. CDR1 is LNHDA and CDR2 is SQIVND in the germline V gene (reference sequence). The CDR3 totals 15 residues. CDR3 in DNA: TGTGCCAGTAGTATACCAACGGGGAAGGTTAATGAGCAGTTCTTC. As protein: CASSIPTGKVNEQFF. The variable domain in full, completed from reference TRBV19 and TRBJ2-1, reads DGGITQSPKYLFRKEGQNVTLSCEQNLNHDAMYWYRQDPGQGLRLIYYSQIVNDFQKGDIAEGYSVSREKKESFPLTVTSAQKNPTAFYLCASSIPTGKVNEQFFGPGTRLTVL.

This chain connects TRBV6-1 to TRBJ1-5, with D unclear. This CDR3 has 13 amino acids. V shed 6 bases and J shed 5 bases, with 11 bases lying between them. CDR1 is MNHNS, CDR2 SASEGT, per germline. This CDR3 is CASRAGKDQPQHF. CDR3 in DNA: TGTGCCAGCAGGGCGGGTAAAGATCAGCCCCAGCATTTT.

The genes are TRBV18 and TRBJ1-2; TRBD1 agrees at 7 bases. Trimming removed 2 bases from V and 3 bases from J; junction bases left unmatched: 18. CDR3 length equals 19 residues. Germline CDR1 reads KGHSH; CDR2 reads LQKENI. CDR3 loop: CASSPSLKLGGQDYYGYTF. DNA of the CDR3: TGTGCCAGCTCACCATCCTTAAAACTCGGAGGACAGGACTACTATGGCTACACCTTC. Using reference TRBV18 and TRBJ1-2 for the parts outside the CDR3, the full variable domain is NAGVMQNPRHLVRRRGQEARLRCSPMKGHSHVYWYRQLPEEGLKFMVYLQKENIIDESGMPKERFSAEFPKEGPSILRIQQVVRGDSAAYFCASSPSLKLGGQDYYGYTFGSGTRLTVV.

The rearrangement links TRBV7-9 to TRBJ2-5; 8 positions match TRBD2. Germline trimming cut 5 bases from V and 2 bases from J; bases unmatched to any gene: 16. The CDR3 is 18 amino acids. Per germline, CDR1 SEHNR and CDR2 FQNEAQ (reference sequence). This CDR3 reads CASSPSRYSGVQQETQYF. In nucleotides, the CDR3 is TGTGCCAGCAGCCCCTCACGTTATAGCGGGGTCCAACAAGAGACCCAGTACTTC.

The V and J genes are TRBV7-9 and TRBJ2-3; 7 bases are shared with TRBD1. This CDR3 is built from 14 residues. Germline V gene sequence: CDR1 SEHNR, CDR2 FQNEAQ (reference sequence). The junction had 5 bases not matched to a gene; V was cut back by 3 bases and J by 5 bases. CDR3 protein: CASSFGQAKDTQYF. In DNA, the CDR3 is TGTGCCAGCAGCTTCGGACAGGCCAAAGATACGCAGTATTTT.

This rearrangement joins TRBV2 to TRBJ1-2; 7 bases fit TRBD1. Germline V gives CDR1 SNHLY, CDR2 FYNNEI. V lost 6 bases and J lost 7; bases outside the gene matches: 5. This CDR3 is built from 12 residues. CDR3 sequence reads: CASRGQNPGYTF. CDR3 DNA: TGTGCCAGCAGGGGACAGAACCCTGGCTACACCTTC.

The chain links TRBV7-2 to TRBJ1-1, with D unclear. This CDR3 region has 14 residues. The germline gives CDR1 SGHTA, CDR2 FQGNSA. The ends were cut back, 1 base at V and 1 base at J, with 7 bases in the middle. CDR3 residues: CASSLGTGNTEAFF. CDR3 nucleotide sequence: TGTGCCAGCAGCTTAGGAACTGGGAACACTGAAGCTTTCTTT.

The rearrangement links TRBV19 to TRBJ1-5; D unresolved. Trimming left V 3 bases short and J 3 bases short, with 12 bases between. The CDR3 length is 15 residues. Germline V CDR1 and CDR2: LNHDA, SQIVND (reference sequence). This CDR3 is CASSIGKANNQPQHF. DNA of the CDR3: TGTGCCAGTAGTATCGGAAAGGCTAACAATCAGCCCCAGCATTTT.

V gene TRBV5-4 combines with J gene TRBJ2-7; perhaps TRBD2 as D (5 bases). The V gene's germline CDR1 is SGHNT and CDR2 YYREEE (reference sequence). The CDR3 consists of 13 residues. The germline V and J ends were trimmed by 3 bases and 1 base, with 8 bases remaining between them. CDR3: CASSWTGSYEQYF. Written as DNA, the CDR3 is TGTGCCAGCAGCTGGACGGGATCCTACGAGCAGTACTTC.

This clone appeared once. This sequence joins TRBV2 and TRBJ2-5, with D perhaps being TRBD1 or TRBD2 (6 bases each). Deletions cut 6 bases from V and 1 base from J, with 21 bases between. CDR1 is SNHLY and CDR2 is FYNNEI in the germline V gene. There are 17 residues in the CDR3. The CDR3 loop reads CASSQGIGGLGQETQYF. The CDR3 nucleotides are TGTGCCAGCAGCCAGGGGATAGGGGGGTTAGGCCAAGAGACCCAGTACTTC.

The chain combines TRBV4-2 with TRBJ2-1; 8 nucleotides align to TRBD2. Germline CDR1 and CDR2: LGHNA and YNFKEQ. Trimming took 0 bases from V and 3 from J; bases not matched to a gene: 7. The CDR3 length is 17 residues. The CDR3 loop is CASSQDPQSGGYNEQFF. CDR3 DNA sequence: TGTGCCAGCAGCCAAGATCCCCAGAGCGGGGGCTACAATGAGCAGTTCTTC.

This sequence joins TRBV6-6 and TRBJ2-7; D unclear. The V end lost 7 bases, the J end lost 7 bases, and 23 bases lay between the germline ends. The germline V gene has CDR1 MNHNY and CDR2 SVGAGI (reference sequence). The length of the CDR3 is 15 residues. Here the CDR3 reads CASTSGRAPLREQYF. CDR3 bases: TGTGCCAGCACCTCAGGCAGAGCACCTTTACGGGAGCAGTACTTC.

V usage is TRBV6-6 and J usage is TRBJ2-3; D is perhaps TRBD1 (6 bases). V was clipped by 2 bases and J by 4 bases, with 7 bases between them. The CDR3 sequence is 13 residues long. CDR1 is MNHNY, CDR2 SVGAGI, per germline (reference sequence). Here the CDR3 DNA reads TGTGCCAGCAGTTACAGACAGGCAGATACGCAGTATTTT. Translating gives CASSYRQADTQYF.